The 22 T cell receptor beta chains below all came from one sample that was sequenced in a study of cytomegalovirus exposure and HLA in healthy donors. Primers for the PCR totalled 60 Vbeta and 13 Jbeta. Assay used: immunoSEQ multiplex PCR; TCRdb lists only in-frame clones, some missing. The profile covers around 160,000 clones, with about 72% appearing a single time and approximately 2.1% taken by the ten largest. The sample consisted of PBMCs. The source is a man aged 45-65 years in good health and CMV-seropositive.

The chain is built from TRBV5-6 and TRBJ1-1, with 9 bases aligning to TRBD1. V was clipped by 2 bases and J by 1 base; unmatched bases: 3. CDR1 SGHDT and CDR2 YYEEEE come from the germline V gene. This CDR3 is built from 15 residues. CDR3 in amino acids: CASSFSGQGNTEAFF. The CDR3 region has the DNA TGTGCCAGCAGCTTCTCGGGACAGGGGAACACTGAAGCTTTCTTT.

This chain links TRBV15 with TRBJ2-1, with D possibly being TRBD2 (5 bases). The CDR3 length is 16 residues. The V gene lost 4 bases and the J gene lost 8 bases, with 21 bases spanning the gap. Germline V gene data show CDR1 as LNHNV and CDR2 as YYDKDF (reference sequence). This CDR3 reads CATSTSRVWVSDEQFF. The CDR3 coding sequence is TGTGCCACCAGCACTAGCAGAGTTTGGGTTAGCGATGAGCAGTTCTTC. The full variable domain, rest sourced from reference TRBV15 and TRBJ2-1, is DAMVIQNPRYQVTQFGKPVTLSCSQTLNHNVMYWYQQKSSQAPKLLFHYYDKDFNNEADTPDNFQSRRPNTSFCFLDIRSPGLGDTAMYLCATSTSRVWVSDEQFFGPGTRLTVL.

This chain joins TRBV7-6 and TRBJ2-1, with D possibly being TRBD2 (7 bases). V shed 5 bases and J shed 1 base, with 15 bases lying between them. Germline V gene data show CDR1 as SGHVS and CDR2 as FNYEAQ. This CDR3 region has 16 residues. In DNA form, the CDR3 reads TGTGCCAGCAGCAGGGGGGGGACGGAATCCTACAATGAGCAGTTCTTC. Its protein product is CASSRGGTESYNEQFF. The entire variable domain, with the rest obtained from reference TRBV7-6 and TRBJ2-1, is as follows: GAGVSQSPRYKVTKRGQDVALRCDPISGHVSLYWYRQALGQGPEFLTYFNYEAQQDKSGLPNDRFSAERPEGSISTLTIQRTEQRDSAMYRCASSRGGTESYNEQFFGPGTRLTVL.

This clone was detected only a few times. V is TRBV28 and J is TRBJ1-1; 8 bases agree with TRBD1. The trim removed 4 bases at V and 4 bases at J, leaving 8 bases unmatched. Per the germline V gene, CDR1 is MDHEN and CDR2 is SYDVKM. The CDR3 has 15 amino acids. CDR3 in amino acids: CASSSLDRVSTEAFF. CDR3 sequence (DNA): TGTGCCAGCAGTTCACTGGACAGGGTATCCACTGAAGCTTTCTTT.

The rearrangement uses TRBV28 and TRBJ1-2, with 8 bases matching TRBD1. Trimming removed 5 bases from V and 5 bases from J; junction bases left unmatched: 7. The CDR3 totals 14 residues. CDR1 and CDR2 (germline): MDHEN, SYDVKM. The CDR3 region has the DNA TGTGCCAGCAGTCTAACAGGGGGTCGGTATGGCTACACCTTC. Translation gives CASSLTGGRYGYTF.

The chain uses TRBV28 and TRBJ1-1; D might be TRBD1 (6 bases). The V and J ends lost 3 bases and 2 bases respectively, with 22 bases between them. The CDR3 consists of 18 residues. The germline V gene has CDR1 MDHEN and CDR2 SYDVKM. The CDR3 spells CASSFFGRGPRTNTEAFF. The CDR3 DNA follows: TGTGCCAGCAGTTTCTTCGGCAGGGGTCCCCGTACTAACACTGAAGCTTTCTTT.

The chain recombines TRBV10-1 with TRBJ2-7; 10 nucleotides align to TRBD2. Trimming cost V 10 bases and J 0 bases; bases outside gene matches: 9. The germline V gene has CDR1 WNHNN and CDR2 SYGVQD (reference sequence). This CDR3 spans 15 amino acids. In nucleotides, the CDR3 is TGCGCCATCGGAACCCCTAGCGGGAGCTCCTACGAGCAGTACTTC. This sequence encodes CAIGTPSGSSYEQYF.

The CDR3 DNA is TGTGCCAGCAGCGTAGCCCCAACAGGGGTAGATACGCAGTATTTT. Protein product: CASSVAPTGVDTQYF. V and J are TRBV9 and TRBJ2-3; 7 positions match TRBD1. With V trimmed by 0 bases and J by 5 bases, 6 bases remained unmatched. The germline V gene has CDR1 SGDLS and CDR2 YYNGEE. The CDR3 loop spans 15 amino acids.

This chain joins TRBV15 and TRBJ2-3, with D perhaps TRBD1 (6 bases). From germline, CDR1 is LNHNV and CDR2 YYDKDF (reference sequence). The ends were cut back, 0 bases at V and 3 bases at J, with 16 bases in the middle. The CDR3 length is 17 residues. The CDR3 DNA follows: TGTGCCACCAGCAGAGATACTACAGGGACGTTGACAGATACGCAGTATTTT. This sequence encodes CATSRDTTGTLTDTQYF. Drawing the rest from reference TRBV15 and TRBJ2-3, the complete variable domain is DAMVIQNPRYQVTQFGKPVTLSCSQTLNHNVMYWYQQKSSQAPKLLFHYYDKDFNNEADTPDNFQSRRPNTSFCFLDIRSPGLGDTAMYLCATSRDTTGTLTDTQYFGPGTRLTVL.

This clone has just a few counts. The rearrangement uses TRBV7-9 and TRBJ2-3; 7 bases line up with TRBD2. V lost 2 bases, J lost 6 bases, and 17 bases stayed unmatched. In germline, CDR1 is SEHNR, CDR2 FQNEAQ (reference sequence). This CDR3 comprises 18 residues. This chain's CDR3 is CASSLLPLDSWEGDTQYF. The CDR3 nucleotides are TGTGCCAGCAGCTTACTACCGCTTGATAGTTGGGAGGGTGATACGCAGTATTTT.

The chain uses TRBV7-8 and TRBJ2-1, with 7 bases matching TRBD2. This CDR3 has 14 residues. CDR1 is SGHVS, CDR2 FQNEAQ, per germline. V lost 3 bases and J lost 4; bases outside the gene matches: 3. CDR3 sequence reads: CASSFGGVYNEQFF. In nucleotides, the CDR3 is TGTGCCAGCAGCTTTGGGGGGGTTTACAATGAGCAGTTCTTC. Based on the CDR3 plus reference TRBV7-8 and TRBJ2-1, the full variable domain is GAGVSQSPRYKVAKRGQDVALRCDPISGHVSLFWYQQALGQGPEFLTYFQNEAQLDKSGLPSDRFFAERPEGSVSTLKIQRTQQEDSAVYLCASSFGGVYNEQFFGPGTRLTVL.

The V call is TRBV6-1, the J call TRBJ2-1, with a possible D match to TRBD1 (5 bases). This CDR3 has 17 residues. Germline V gene data show CDR1 as MNHNS and CDR2 as SASEGT. V shed 0 bases and J shed 0 bases, with 12 bases lying between them. The CDR3 reads CASSEALSGRSYNEQFF. CDR3 nucleotide sequence: TGTGCCAGCAGTGAAGCGCTTTCAGGGCGCTCCTACAATGAGCAGTTCTTC.

This clone was detected a few times. This chain links TRBV19 with TRBJ1-6; 7 nucleotides line up with TRBD1. The CDR3 is 13 amino acids. Germline V CDR1 and CDR2: LNHDA, SQIVND (reference sequence). J gave up 11 bases and V 4 bases, and 5 bases lay outside the gene matches. The CDR3, as DNA: TGTGCCAGTAGTACTTACAGGGGTCCACCCCTCCACTTT. Encoded protein: CASSTYRGPPLHF.

V gene TRBV18 combines with J gene TRBJ2-1; 10 positions agree with TRBD1. V lost 4 bases and J lost 7; bases outside the gene matches: 7. CDR3 size: 15 residues. CDR1 is KGHSH, CDR2 LQKENI, per germline. CDR3 amino acids: CASSLGTGVGNEQFF. In DNA, the CDR3 is TGTGCCAGCTCACTGGGGACAGGGGTTGGAAATGAGCAGTTCTTC.

The gene calls are TRBV9 and TRBJ2-6, with 9 bases fitting TRBD1. After removal of 0 bases from V and 4 bases from J, the junction contained 17 bases not matched to a gene. From germline, CDR1 is SGDLS and CDR2 YYNGEE. The CDR3 extends over 21 amino acids. CDR3 bases: TGTGCCAGCAGCGTAGACAAGGGCGGGGACAGGGAAAGGTCCGGGGCCAACGTCCTGACTTTC. Residues: CASSVDKGGDRERSGANVLTF. Drawing the rest from reference TRBV9 and TRBJ2-6, the complete variable domain is DSGVTQTPKHLITATGQRVTLRCSPRSGDLSVYWYQQSLDQGLQFLIQYYNGEERAKGNILERFSAQQFPDLHSELNLSSLELGDSALYFCASSVDKGGDRERSGANVLTFGAGSRLTVL.

The chain couples TRBV18 to TRBJ1-4; a weak D match, TRBD1 (5 bases). The CDR3 spans 15 residues. Trimming left V 1 base short and J 2 bases short, with 8 bases between. Germline V gene sequence: CDR1 KGHSH, CDR2 LQKENI. This CDR3 reads CASSPLTVTNEKLFF. CDR3 bases: TGTGCCAGCTCACCACTGACAGTTACTAATGAAAAACTGTTTTTT.

J is TRBJ1-4 and V is TRBV6-6; the D is unclear. Per germline, CDR1 MNHNY and CDR2 SVGAGI (reference sequence). The CDR3 covers 13 residues. V was trimmed by 7 bases and J by 7 bases, leaving 13 bases between them. The CDR3 loop reads CASTPPASEKLFF. The CDR3 DNA reads as TGTGCCAGCACTCCCCCTGCCAGTGAAAAACTGTTTTTT.

The rearrangement joins TRBV11-1 to TRBJ1-2; TRBD1 matches 10 bases. This CDR3 contains 16 residues. Trimming at V came to 5 bases and at J to 5 bases, leaving 11 bases not matched to a gene. CDR1 is SGHAT and CDR2 is FQDESV in the germline V gene (reference sequence). CDR3 loop: CASSPDPGTGAYGYTF. The CDR3, as DNA: TGTGCCAGCAGCCCTGATCCGGGGACAGGGGCATATGGCTACACCTTC.

The CDR3 sequence is CASSQSPGTGRNGETQYF. The CDR3 DNA is TGCGCCAGCAGTCAATCGCCGGGGACAGGGAGGAATGGGGAGACCCAGTACTTC. V usage is TRBV23-1 and J usage is TRBJ2-5; 9 bases fit TRBD1. TRBV23-1 is annotated as an ORF whose role is uncertain. This CDR3 is built from 18 residues. V was clipped by 0 bases and J by 5 bases; unmatched bases: 13.

The rearrangement links TRBV10-2 to TRBJ1-1; possibly TRBD1 for D (6 bases). Germline V gives CDR1 WSHSY, CDR2 SAAADI. The V and J ends lost 2 bases and 7 bases respectively, with 20 bases between them. This CDR3 comprises 16 residues. In DNA form, the CDR3 reads TGCGCCAGCAGTGAGCCAGGGGAATCCCCCGCACATGAAGCTTTCTTT. Translating it yields CASSEPGESPAHEAFF.

The J gene is TRBJ2-7, the V gene TRBV5-4, with 7 bases aligning to TRBD1. The V segment lost 5 bases and the J segment 2 bases; nucleotides outside the gene matches: 7. The germline V gene encodes CDR1 SGHNT and CDR2 YYREEE (reference sequence). This CDR3 has 14 amino acids. CDR3: CASRGRTGTYEQYF. The CDR3 coding sequence is TGTGCCAGCAGGGGACGGACAGGTACCTACGAGCAGTACTTC.

This chain uses TRBV7-9 with TRBJ1-6, with TRBD1 identical over 11 bases. The CDR3 consists of 15 residues. Per germline, CDR1 SEHNR and CDR2 FQNEAQ (reference sequence). With 6 bases clipped from V and 8 bases from J, the junction kept 6 bases outside the gene matches. CDR3 sequence (DNA): TGTGCCAGCAGTTCGGGACAGGGGGACTATTCACCCCTCCACTTT. Translation: CASSSGQGDYSPLHF.